This T cell receptor beta chain was identified during a study of shared clonotypes between healthy human individuals. Overall study context: Serving as donors were two women and a few men, whose ages spanned 18 to 49.

Investigators spread the genomic DNA of each subset evenly over several immunoSEQ plates. Sequencing used immunoSEQ multiplex PCR; TCRdb keeps in-frame clones, though not all of them. The table records under 1,900,000 clones, 98% to 99% of them present only once. Points on this clone: Other DNA sequences in the same sample also yield this CDR3.

V shed 5 bases and J 4 bases; nucleotides not matched to a gene: 5. Germline CDR1 is SGHRS and CDR2 is YFSETQ. There are 15 residues in the CDR3. This chain joins TRBV5-1 and TRBJ2-1; 11 bases agree with TRBD2. This clonotype was sampled from a young man in good health. Material for sequencing was naive CD4+ T cells sorted from blood. Subset noted: CD45RA+ positively selected. The DNA for the CDR3 is TGCGCCAGCAGTCCCGGGACTAGCGGTTACAATGAGCAGTTCTTC. This encodes CASSPGTSGYNEQFF.